This T cell receptor beta chain is drawn from a study of blood T cells in healthy people across ages. This clonotype has just a few counts. The antigen is undetermined. Sample-barcoded 5' priming and a J-beta primer mix drove a second PCR of roughly 6 to 12 cycles. From the 5' RACE reads, TCRdb called clonotypes with MiXCR, one entry per CDR3 protein. This table holds about 570,000 distinct CDR3 sequences, about a quarter found once. Study-wide results and caveats: There was a strong correlation between TCR beta diversity and naive T cell percentage.

The sample was also reused in another study, on T cells of mothers and their children. From that second work: The people who donated were a few healthy Caucasian mothers and their six children.

The sequencing sample was made of blood. This TCR came from a boy under 10 years old in good health.

The CDR3: CATSRGRLDYEQYF. For the CDR3, the DNA is TGTGCCACCAGCAGAGGAAGACTAGATTACGAGCAGTACTTC. The genes are TRBV15 and TRBJ2-7, with D perhaps matching TRBD2 (6 bases). CDR1 is LNHNV and CDR2 is YYDKDF in the germline V gene (reference sequence). CDR3 size: 14 residues. V was trimmed by 1 base and J by 4 bases, leaving 11 bases between them.